This T cell receptor (beta chain) was identified in a study of sequential checkpoint blockade in melanoma. Overall study: Both treatment sequences were followed by maintenance nivolumab.

Indicated treatment: randomized to nivolumab then ipilimumab (arm A) or the reverse (arm B). The table came from immunoSEQ multiplex PCR; TCRdb's copy has only in-frame clones and leaves some out. The data show around 18,000 clones, 74% seen once. CDR1 is SGHAT, CDR2 FQNNGV, per germline. The CDR3 is 14 residues long. Trimming removed 8 bases at V and 1 base at J, with 15 bases between. The genes are TRBV11-2 and TRBJ2-7; D perhaps matches TRBD2 (6 bases). This TCR derives from a human donor with melanoma. The sample was CD8+ T cells sorted from blood (inferred from file names), taken from a patient given nivolumab and ipilimumab in sequence. CDR3 residues: CASRVVGGSYEQYF. CDR3 DNA: TGTGCCAGCCGGGTTGTCGGGGGATCCTACGAGCAGTACTTC.